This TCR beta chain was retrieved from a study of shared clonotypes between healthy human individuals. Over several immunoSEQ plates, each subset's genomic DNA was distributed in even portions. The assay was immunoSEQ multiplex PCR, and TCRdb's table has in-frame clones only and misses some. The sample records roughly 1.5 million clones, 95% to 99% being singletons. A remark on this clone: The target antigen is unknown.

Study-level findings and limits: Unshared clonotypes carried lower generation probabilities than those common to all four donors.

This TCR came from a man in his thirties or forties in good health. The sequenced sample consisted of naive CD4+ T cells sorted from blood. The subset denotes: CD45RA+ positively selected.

The CDR3 sequence is CASSPRLAGFLYEQYF. CDR3 coding DNA: TGTGCCAGCAGCCCCAGACTAGCGGGGTTCCTCTACGAGCAGTACTTC. The V call is TRBV7-9, the J call TRBJ2-7, with 11 bases aligning to TRBD2. With V trimmed by 5 bases and J by 3 bases, 9 bases remained unmatched. The germline gives CDR1 SEHNR, CDR2 FQNEAQ (reference sequence). The CDR3 consists of 16 residues.